This note documents a single T cell receptor (beta chain) sequence. These data come from a study of T cell changes during pregnancy in multiple sclerosis. The repertoire was sequenced with immunoSEQ multiplex PCR; TCRdb's copy has only in-frame clones and lacks some. The sample shows about 100,000 clones, roughly 92% of them seen only once. From germline, CDR1 is SGHNT and CDR2 YYREEE (reference sequence). The CDR3 sequence is 16 residues long. The ends lost 3 bases at V and 6 bases at J; junction bases unmatched: 12. The sample in question was peripheral blood, obtained in the first trimester of pregnancy. The sequence was collected from a female donor with multiple sclerosis, enrolled in a pregnancy study. V usage is TRBV5-4 and J usage is TRBJ2-4, with 7 nucleotides matching TRBD2. DNA for the CDR3: TGTGCCAGCAGCTCCCCGGGGAGGGAGCGGGGAAACATTCAGTACTTC. This sequence encodes CASSSPGRERGNIQYF.